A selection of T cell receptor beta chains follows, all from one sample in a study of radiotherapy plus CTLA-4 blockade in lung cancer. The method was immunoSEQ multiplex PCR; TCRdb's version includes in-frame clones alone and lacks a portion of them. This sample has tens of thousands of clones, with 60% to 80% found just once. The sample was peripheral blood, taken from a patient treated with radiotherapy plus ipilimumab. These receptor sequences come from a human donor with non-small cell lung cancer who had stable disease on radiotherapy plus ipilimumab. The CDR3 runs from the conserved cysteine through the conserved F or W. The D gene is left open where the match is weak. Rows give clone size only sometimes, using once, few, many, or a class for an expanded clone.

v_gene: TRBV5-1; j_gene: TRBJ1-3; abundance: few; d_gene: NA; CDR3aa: CASSVTGGNTIYF
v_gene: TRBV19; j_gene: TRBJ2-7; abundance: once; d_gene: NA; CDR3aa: CASSIRLQAYEQYF
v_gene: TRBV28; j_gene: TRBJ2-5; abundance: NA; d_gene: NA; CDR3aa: CASFTGFGETQYF
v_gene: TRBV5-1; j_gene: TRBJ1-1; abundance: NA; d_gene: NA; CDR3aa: CASSSDRIEAFF
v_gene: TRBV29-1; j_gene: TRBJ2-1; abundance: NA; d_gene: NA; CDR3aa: CSVEPTGYEQFF
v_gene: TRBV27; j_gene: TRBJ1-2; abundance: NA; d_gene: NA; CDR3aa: CASSPQIGVGGYTF
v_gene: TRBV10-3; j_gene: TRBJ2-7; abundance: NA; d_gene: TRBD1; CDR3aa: CASIPGTGGTYEQYF
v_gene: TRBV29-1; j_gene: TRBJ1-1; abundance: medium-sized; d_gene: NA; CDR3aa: CSVDETQRMNTEAFF
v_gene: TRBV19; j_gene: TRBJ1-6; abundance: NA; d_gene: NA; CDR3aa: CASSPNAGVGSPLHF
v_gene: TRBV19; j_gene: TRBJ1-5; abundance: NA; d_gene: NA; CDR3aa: CASNPTNRISNQPQHF
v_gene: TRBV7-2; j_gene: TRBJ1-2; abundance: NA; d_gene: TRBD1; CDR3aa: CASSSGPLTGGLLANGYTF
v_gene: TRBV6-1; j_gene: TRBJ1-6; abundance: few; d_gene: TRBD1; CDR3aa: CASSQAGGSLRNSPLHF
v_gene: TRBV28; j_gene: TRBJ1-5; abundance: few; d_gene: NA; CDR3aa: CASSFVRSNQPQHF
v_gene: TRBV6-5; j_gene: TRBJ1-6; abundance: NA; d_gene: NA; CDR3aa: CASSRTRSPLHF
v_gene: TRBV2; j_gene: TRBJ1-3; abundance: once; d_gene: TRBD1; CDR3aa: CASRMAGGAGYSGNTIYF
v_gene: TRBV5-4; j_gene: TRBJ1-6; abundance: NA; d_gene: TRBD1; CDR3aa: CASSTIDRGFYNSPLHF
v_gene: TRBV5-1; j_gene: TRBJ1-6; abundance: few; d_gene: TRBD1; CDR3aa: CASSSLPGQGPGGNSPLHF
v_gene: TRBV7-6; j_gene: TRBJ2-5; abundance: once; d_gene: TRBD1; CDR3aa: CASSQRWTGGGETQYF
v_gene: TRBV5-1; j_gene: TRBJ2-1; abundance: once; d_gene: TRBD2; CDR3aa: CASSLFGTSGYNEQFF
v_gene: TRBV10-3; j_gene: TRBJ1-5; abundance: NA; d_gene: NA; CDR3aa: CAISEGPSNQPQHF
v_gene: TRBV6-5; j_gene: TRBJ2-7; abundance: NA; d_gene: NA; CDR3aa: CASSYSTSSYEQYF